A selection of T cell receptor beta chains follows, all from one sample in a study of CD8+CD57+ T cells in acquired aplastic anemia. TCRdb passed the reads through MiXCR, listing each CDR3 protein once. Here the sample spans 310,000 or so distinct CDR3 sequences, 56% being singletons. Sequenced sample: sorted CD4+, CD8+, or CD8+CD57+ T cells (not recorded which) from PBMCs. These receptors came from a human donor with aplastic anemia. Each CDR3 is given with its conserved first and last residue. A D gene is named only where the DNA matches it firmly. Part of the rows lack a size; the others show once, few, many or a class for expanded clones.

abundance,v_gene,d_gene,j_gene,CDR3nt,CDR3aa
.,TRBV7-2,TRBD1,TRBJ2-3,TGTGCCAGCAGCTACCGGGACAGGGGGCGCAGAGGCACAGATACGCAGTATTTT,CASSYRDRGRRGTDTQYF
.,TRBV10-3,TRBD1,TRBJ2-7,TGTGCCATCAGGGGGACAGGGATGACCTACGAGCAGTACTTC,CAIRGTGMTYEQYF
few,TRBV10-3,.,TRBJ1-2,TGTGCCATCAGGGAGAGGACAGACTATGGCTACACCTTC,CAIRERTDYGYTF
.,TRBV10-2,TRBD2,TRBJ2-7,TGCGCCAGCACCAAACTTAGCGGGAACGAGCAGTACTTC,CASTKLSGNEQYF
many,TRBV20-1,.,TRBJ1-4,TGCAGTGCCATCAGTAGTATAGGCACTAATGAAAAACTGTTTTTT,CSAISSIGTNEKLFF
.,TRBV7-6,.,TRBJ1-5,TGTGCCAGCAGCTTGGCAGCTGGGTTTGGTGGTAGCAATCAGCCCCAGCATTTT,CASSLAAGFGGSNQPQHF
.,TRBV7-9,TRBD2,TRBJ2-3,TGTGCCAGCAGCTTCAGCGGGAGTAGGACAGATACGCAGTATTTT,CASSFSGSRTDTQYF
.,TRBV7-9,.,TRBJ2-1,TGTGCCAGCAGCTTATTTGTCAGGCTCTCCTACAATGAGCAGTTCTTT,CASSLFVRLSYNEQFF
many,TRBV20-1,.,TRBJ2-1,TGCAGTGCTAGAAGGGGGGGGGGTGGCTCCTACAATGAGCAGTTCTTC,CSARRGGGGSYNEQFF
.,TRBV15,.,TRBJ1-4,TGTGCCACCAGCAGAGAAAAGCGTGAAAAACTGTTTTTT,CATSREKREKLFF
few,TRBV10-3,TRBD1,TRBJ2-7,TGTGCCATCAGAGGGACAGGGGGCAGCTACGAGCAGTACTTC,CAIRGTGGSYEQYF
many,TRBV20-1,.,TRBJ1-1,TGCAGTGCTAGACCCATGGCAACCGCACGGGACACTGAAGCTTTCTTT,CSARPMATARDTEAFF
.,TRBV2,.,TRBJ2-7,TGTGCCAGCAGTGAGAGTGCGCAGCCTTCCTACGAGCAGTACTTC,CASSESAQPSYEQYF
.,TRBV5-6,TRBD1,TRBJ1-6,TGTGCCAGCAGCTTAGGGACAGGCCTAGTAAATAATTCACCCCTCCACTTT,CASSLGTGLVNNSPLHF
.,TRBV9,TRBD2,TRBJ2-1,TGTGCCAGCAGCGTAGGAATTAGCGGGGGCCGGAATGAGCAGTTCTTC,CASSVGISGGRNEQFF
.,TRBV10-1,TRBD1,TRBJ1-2,TGCGCCAGCAGTGGATCCGGGACAGGGGTGTCCACCTTC,CASSGSGTGVSTF
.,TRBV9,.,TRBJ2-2,TGTGCTAGGGCTGTGAACACCGGGGAGCTGTTTTTT,CARAVNTGELFF
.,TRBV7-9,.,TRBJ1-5,TGCGCCAGCAGCCAAGTGAGAGATCGGAATCAGCCCCAGCATTTT,CASSQVRDRNQPQHF
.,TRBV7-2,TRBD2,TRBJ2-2,TGTGCCAGCAGCTTGCTAGCGGGGGGGCCTGGCACCGGGGAGCTGTTTTTT,CASSLLAGGPGTGELFF
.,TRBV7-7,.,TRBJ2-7,.,CASSFYICSAAALLLPYEQYF
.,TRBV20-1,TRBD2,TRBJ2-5,TGCAGTGCTACGCCGGCTAGCGGGAGAGAGACCCAGTACTTC,CSATPASGRETQYF